The 25 T cell receptor beta chains below were found in one sample sequenced in a study of blood T cell repertoires in COVID-19. Repertoires were generated with immunoSEQ multiplex PCR, while TCRdb's copy carries only in-frame clones and drops some. The data hold tens of thousands of clones, with approximately 90% observed a single time. Material: peripheral blood. The receptor source for this set is an elderly woman with active COVID-19.

The chain couples TRBV6-5 to TRBJ1-1; D is unresolved. The CDR3 covers 14 residues. CDR1 is MNHEY, CDR2 SVGAGI, per germline. Trimming cost V 5 bases and J 0 bases, with 10 bases left between them. The CDR3 sequence is CASSPLTVNTEAFF. The CDR3, as DNA: TGTGCCAGCAGTCCTTTAACGGTGAACACTGAAGCTTTCTTT.

V is TRBV19 and J is TRBJ2-2; 11 bases match TRBD1. CDR1 is LNHDA, CDR2 SQIVND, per germline (reference sequence). The CDR3 runs 16 residues. Losses at the gene ends were 3 bases for V and 3 bases for J; bases not matched to a gene: 3. The CDR3 region is CASSIGTGGYTGELFF. The CDR3 DNA is TGTGCCAGTAGTATTGGGACAGGGGGGTACACCGGGGAGCTGTTTTTT. Combining the CDR3 with reference TRBV19 and TRBJ2-2 gives the whole variable domain DGGITQSPKYLFRKEGQNVTLSCEQNLNHDAMYWYRQDPGQGLRLIYYSQIVNDFQKGDIAEGYSVSREKKESFPLTVTSAQKNPTAFYLCASSIGTGGYTGELFFGEGSRLTVL.

The V call is TRBV5-6, the J call TRBJ1-3, with TRBD1 as a possible D gene (5 bases). The CDR3 has 13 residues. Germline CDR1 SGHDT, CDR2 YYEEEE. Trimming took off 3 bases at V and 7 bases at J, with 11 bases between the two ends. In nucleotides, the CDR3 is TGTGCCAGCAGCTACCCCCCAGGGAACACCATATATTTT. Residues: CASSYPPGNTIYF. Full variable domain (remainder filled in from reference TRBV5-6 and TRBJ1-3): DAGVTQSPTHLIKTRGQQVTLRCSPKSGHDTVSWYQQALGQGPQFIFQYYEEEERQRGNFPDRFSGHQFPNYSSELNVNALLLGDSALYLCASSYPPGNTIYFGEGSWLTVV.

The gene calls are TRBV7-9 and TRBJ2-3, with 8 bases fitting TRBD2. CDR3 length: 15 amino acids. Germline V gene lookup returns CDR1 SEHNR and CDR2 FQNEAQ (reference sequence). J was trimmed by 0 bases and V by 8 bases; bases with no gene match: 7. In DNA, the CDR3 is TGTGCCAGCCGGGAGGGCGGTTGGAGCACAGATACGCAGTATTTT. This sequence encodes CASREGGWSTDTQYF.

The J gene is TRBJ1-2, the V gene TRBV6-5; TRBD1 is a possible D gene (5 bases). Deletions cut 0 bases from V and 1 base from J, with 9 bases between. Germline CDR1 MNHEY, CDR2 SVGAGI. The CDR3 has 15 residues. Written as DNA, the CDR3 is TGTGCCAGCAGTTACTCAAGGGGATTTAACTATGGCTACACCTTC. It yields the protein CASSYSRGFNYGYTF.

J is TRBJ1-3 and V is TRBV6-6; tentative D call: TRBD1 (6 bases). Trimming took 6 bases from V and 0 from J, leaving 15 bases between them. This CDR3 spans 16 amino acids. Germline V CDR1 and CDR2: MNHNY, SVGAGI (reference sequence). CDR3 region: CASRADRFYSGNTIYF. The CDR3 nucleotides are TGTGCCAGCAGGGCTGACAGGTTTTACTCTGGAAACACCATATATTTT.

The chain combines TRBV5-4 with TRBJ2-3; the match to TRBD2 covers 12 bases. V gave up 0 bases and J gave up 2 bases; unmatched junction bases: 7. The V gene's germline CDR1 is SGHNT and CDR2 YYREEE (reference sequence). This CDR3 contains 18 residues. The DNA for the CDR3 is TGTGCCAGCAGCTTGGCCCGTCTAGCGGGGGGGTCCACAGATACGCAGTATTTT. Its protein is CASSLARLAGGSTDTQYF.

The genes are TRBV5-1 and TRBJ1-2; 8 nucleotides match TRBD1. V gave up 0 bases and J gave up 8 bases; unmatched junction bases: 0. The V gene's germline CDR1 is SGHRS and CDR2 YFSETQ. The CDR3 is made up of 12 amino acids. CDR3 DNA sequence: TGCGCCAGCAGCTTGGGACAGGGGGGCTACACCTTC. Translated: CASSLGQGGYTF. The entire variable domain, with the rest obtained from reference TRBV5-1 and TRBJ1-2, is as follows: KAGVTQTPRYLIKTRGQQVTLSCSPISGHRSVSWYQQTPGQGLQFLFEYFSETQRNKGNFPGRFSGRQFSNSRSEMNVSTLELGDSALYLCASSLGQGGYTFGSGTRLTVV.

The chain has TRBV7-2 and TRBJ1-4; 7 bases match TRBD1. V was clipped by 2 bases and J by 5 bases; unmatched bases: 5. Germline V lookup: CDR1 SGHTA, CDR2 FQGNSA. The CDR3 is made up of 15 amino acids. The CDR3 loop reads CASSLFGTENEKLFF. The CDR3 DNA reads as TGTGCCAGCAGCTTATTTGGGACAGAAAATGAAAAACTGTTTTTT.

The chain is built from TRBV11-3 and TRBJ2-1, with 8 bases that match TRBD2. J lost 6 bases, V lost 6 bases, and 7 bases had no gene match. This CDR3 spans 14 amino acids. The germline gives CDR1 SGHNT, CDR2 YENEEA. This CDR3 is CASSFGGAGNEQFF. CDR3 nucleotides: TGTGCCAGCAGTTTCGGGGGGGCGGGCAATGAGCAGTTCTTC.

The chain recombines TRBV6-6 with TRBJ1-5; D call uncertain. Germline CDR1 MNHNY, CDR2 SVGAGI (reference sequence). V lost 0 bases and J 1 base, leaving 10 bases between the germline ends. This CDR3 has 16 residues. The CDR3 DNA reads TGTGCCAGCAGTTACTCGGGGAGCAGGAGCAATCAGCCCCAGCATTTT. It encodes CASSYSGSRSNQPQHF.

The rearrangement uses TRBV5-4 and TRBJ2-2; D perhaps matches TRBD2 (6 bases). The CDR3 is 14 amino acids. CDR1 and CDR2 (germline): SGHNT, YYREEE (reference sequence). With 5 bases removed from V and 5 bases from J, the gap between germline ends came to 13 bases. The CDR3 region is CASRPAAGTGELFF. The DNA for the CDR3 is TGTGCCAGCAGGCCGGCCGCGGGGACCGGGGAGCTGTTTTTT.

This rearrangement joins TRBV7-9 to TRBJ1-6; 8 nucleotides match TRBD1. Germline V CDR1 and CDR2: SEHNR, FQNEAQ (reference sequence). The junction had 7 bases not matched to a gene; V was cut back by 5 bases and J by 10 bases. This CDR3 contains 14 residues. The CDR3 loop is CASSTTGGGSPLHF. The CDR3 coding sequence is TGTGCCAGCAGCACCACAGGGGGGGGCTCACCCCTCCACTTT.

The chain employs TRBV7-2 and TRBJ2-3; D possibly corresponds to TRBD2 (5 bases). The CDR3 totals 13 residues. Germline V CDR1 and CDR2: SGHTA, FQGNSA. Trimming took 8 bases from V and 2 from J, leaving 11 bases between them. The CDR3 loop is CASHEGATDTQYF. CDR3 coding DNA: TGTGCCAGCCATGAGGGTGCCACAGATACGCAGTATTTT.

The chain carries TRBV6-5 and TRBJ2-7; possible D gene TRBD1, 6 bases. V lost 5 bases and J 5 bases, leaving 16 bases between the germline ends. The CDR3 length is 14 residues. Germline assignment: CDR1 MNHEY and CDR2 SVGAGI. The CDR3 protein is CASSPLTGPNEQYF. The CDR3 region has the DNA TGTGCCAGCAGTCCTTTAACAGGGCCCAACGAGCAGTACTTC.

This sequence joins TRBV9 and TRBJ2-1; a possible D gene is TRBD2 (5 bases). This CDR3 spans 14 amino acids. Trimming removed 6 bases at V and 2 bases at J, with 12 bases between. Germline V gene sequence: CDR1 SGDLS, CDR2 YYNGEE. CDR3 loop: CASTKLDTYNEQFF. CDR3 bases: TGTGCCAGCACCAAACTAGACACCTACAATGAGCAGTTCTTC.

CDR3 protein: CASRPTGEGSGYTF. CDR3 DNA sequence: TGTGCCAGCAGACCGACAGGGGAGGGGAGCGGCTACACCTTC. The chain is built from TRBV6-5 and TRBJ1-2; 8 bases line up with TRBD1. V dropped 6 bases and J dropped 8; count of bases not matched to a gene: 11. This CDR3 comprises 14 residues. Germline V lookup: CDR1 MNHEY, CDR2 SVGAGI.

This clone was counted a single time. This chain uses TRBV28 with TRBJ1-2, with D possibly being TRBD1 (5 bases). Trimming shortened V by 6 bases and J by 7 bases, and 27 bases separated the two germline ends. The CDR3 is 17 residues long. Germline V lookup: CDR1 MDHEN, CDR2 SYDVKM. The CDR3 reads CASSRYDRALTPSGYTF. Here the CDR3 DNA reads TGTGCCAGCAGCCGATATGACAGAGCCCTAACCCCGAGTGGCTACACCTTC.

The V gene is TRBV5-1, the J gene TRBJ2-3; D remains unclear. From germline, CDR1 is SGHRS and CDR2 YFSETQ. CDR3 length: 14 residues. V lost 1 base and J lost 0, with 6 bases in between. The CDR3 reads CASSLSTSTDTQYF. In DNA, the CDR3 is TGCGCCAGCAGCTTGTCTACTAGCACAGATACGCAGTATTTT.

The chain recombines TRBV5-1 with TRBJ2-5; possibly TRBD2 for D (5 bases). Germline V gene data show CDR1 as SGHRS and CDR2 as YFSETQ. The CDR3 has 14 residues. V was clipped by 4 bases and J by 7 bases, with 17 bases between them. CDR3 nucleotide sequence: TGCGCCAGCAGCAGTGGGCCCGACGGAGGGACCCAGTACTTC. As protein: CASSSGPDGGTQYF.

The chain combines TRBV9 with TRBJ2-2, with 10 positions matching TRBD2. The V and J ends lost 5 bases and 6 bases, in that order; junction bases with no gene match: 4. The CDR3 runs to 14 residues. Germline CDR1 is SGDLS and CDR2 is YYNGEE. CDR3 nucleotide sequence: TGTGCCAGCAGACTAGCGGGATCGGCCGGGGAGCTGTTTTTT. This sequence encodes CASRLAGSAGELFF.

V and J are TRBV7-9 and TRBJ2-6; 7 bases match TRBD1. CDR3 size: 15 residues. Germline V lookup: CDR1 SEHNR, CDR2 FQNEAQ (reference sequence). Germline trimming cut 7 bases from V and 4 bases from J; bases unmatched to any gene: 7. The CDR3, as DNA: TGTGCCAGCACCCCCACAGGGGCCGGGGCCAACGTCCTGACTTTC. Its translation is CASTPTGAGANVLTF.

In nucleotides, the CDR3 is TGCGCCAGCAGCTTGGTACTTACAGGGGAGAACAATGAGCAGTTCTTC. Translated: CASSLVLTGENNEQFF. V usage is TRBV5-1 and J usage is TRBJ2-1; TRBD1 agrees at 7 bases. From germline, CDR1 is SGHRS and CDR2 YFSETQ. J lost 5 bases, V lost 0 bases, and 8 bases had no gene match. This CDR3 spans 16 amino acids. Supplemented by reference TRBV5-1 and TRBJ2-1, the full variable domain reads KAGVTQTPRYLIKTRGQQVTLSCSPISGHRSVSWYQQTPGQGLQFLFEYFSETQRNKGNFPGRFSGRQFSNSRSEMNVSTLELGDSALYLCASSLVLTGENNEQFFGPGTRLTVL.

Only a few counts were recorded for this clone. The rearrangement links TRBV6-5 to TRBJ1-1; 8 bases map to TRBD1. V was pared by 0 bases and J by 5 bases, with 8 bases of the junction left unmatched. This CDR3 spans 16 amino acids. Germline CDR1 is MNHEY and CDR2 is SVGAGI. CDR3 in amino acids: CASSYSHLDRATEAFF. For the CDR3, the DNA is TGTGCCAGCAGTTACTCTCACTTGGACAGGGCGACTGAAGCTTTCTTT.

The chain recombines TRBV11-2 with TRBJ1-5; possibly TRBD1 for D (5 bases). Germline V gene lookup returns CDR1 SGHAT and CDR2 FQNNGV. This CDR3 has 15 amino acids. Trimming took off 5 bases at V and 3 bases at J, with 14 bases between the two ends. CDR3 nucleotide sequence: TGTGCCAGCAGCCCCGGAGGGGCGCCCAATCAGCCCCAGCATTTT. Its translation: CASSPGGAPNQPQHF. Drawing the rest from reference TRBV11-2 and TRBJ1-5, the complete variable domain is EAGVAQSPRYKIIEKRQSVAFWCNPISGHATLYWYQQILGQGPKLLIQFQNNGVVDDSQLPKDRFSAERLKGVDSTLKIQPAKLEDSAVYLCASSPGGAPNQPQHFGDGTRLSIL.